The 22 T cell receptor beta chains presented below share a single source sample, sequenced in a study of control samples from healthy donors and cancer patients. Data came from immunoSEQ multiplex PCR; TCRdb stores just in-frame clones and leaves some out. This table has more than 100,000 clones, approximately 90% appearing once. Sequencing input: PBMCs. All receptors come from a man aged 55-75 years with lung cancer.

This rearrangement joins TRBV3-1 (or the pseudogene TRBV3-2) to TRBJ2-1; 7 nucleotides line up with TRBD1. Unmatched junction bases numbered 13, after V lost 3 bases and J lost 5 bases. Germline-derived CDR1 and CDR2 are LGHDT and YNNKEL (reference sequence). The CDR3 runs to 17 residues. This chain's CDR3 is CASSQMDRDRGHNEQFF. The CDR3 region has the DNA TGTGCCAGCAGCCAGATGGACCGGGACAGAGGGCACAATGAGCAGTTCTTC.

The chain carries TRBV5-3 and TRBJ1-2; D remains unclear. TRBV5-3 is placed among ORFs of uncertain function. The V gene lost 2 bases and the J gene lost 0 bases, with 29 bases spanning the gap. The CDR3 is made up of 21 amino acids. The CDR3 spells CARSFAWCGRIRLVANYGYTF. In nucleotides, the CDR3 is TGTGCCAGAAGCTTTGCTTGGTGTGGGCGGATCAGGCTAGTAGCTAACTATGGCTACACCTTC.

The chain recombines TRBV4-1 with TRBJ1-1, with 7 bases aligning to TRBD1. This CDR3 is 15 amino acids long. V was clipped by 1 base and J by 1 base; unmatched bases: 3. In germline, CDR1 is MGHRA, CDR2 YSYEKL. The CDR3 loop is CASSQVGTANTEAFF. The CDR3 DNA reads TGCGCCAGCAGCCAAGTTGGGACAGCGAACACTGAAGCTTTCTTT.

This clone was seen a few times. The chain recombines TRBV12-5 with TRBJ1-1; perhaps TRBD1 as D (5 bases). This CDR3 spans 13 amino acids. The ends were cut back, 7 bases at V and 3 bases at J, with 12 bases in the middle. Germline assignment: CDR1 LGHNT and CDR2 FRNRAP. CDR3 loop: CASALREDTEAFF. The DNA of the CDR3 is TGTGCTAGTGCCCTCAGGGAGGACACTGAAGCTTTCTTT.

Here the CDR3 DNA reads TGTGCCATCAGTGAGGGGGTCGAAGATACGCAGTATTTT. Translated: CAISEGVEDTQYF. The J gene is TRBJ2-3, the V gene TRBV10-3; unclear D gene. This CDR3 is built from 13 residues. CDR1 and CDR2 (germline): ENHRY, SYGVKD. Between the trimmed V and J ends, which lost 2 bases and 5 bases, there was a span of 8 bases.

The CDR3, as DNA: TGTGCCAGCAGCTTAATGGTTGTGTCAAACGGCGGTGAGCAGTTCTTC. Amino acid sequence: CASSLMVVSNGGEQFF. The chain is built from TRBV7-3 and TRBJ2-1; D unclear. The CDR3 has 16 amino acids. Trimming removed 1 base from V and 9 bases from J, with 19 bases in between. Germline V gene lookup returns CDR1 SGHTA and CDR2 FQGTGA.

The rearrangement links TRBV10-2 to TRBJ2-6; D remains unclear. With 8 bases removed from V and 0 bases from J, the gap between germline ends came to 8 bases. Looked up from germline, CDR1 is WSHSY and CDR2 is SAAADI. The CDR3 has 14 amino acids. The chain's CDR3 is CASSPVSGANVLTF. CDR3 in DNA: TGCGCCAGCTCACCGGTCTCTGGGGCCAACGTCCTGACTTTC.

The rearrangement links TRBV29-1 to TRBJ1-1, with TRBD1 as a possible D gene (6 bases). Trimming shortened V by 0 bases and J by 1 base, and 18 bases separated the two germline ends. CDR3 size: 17 residues. Germline values: CDR1 SQVTM, CDR2 ANQGSEA. The CDR3 sequence is CSVEESPGARQNTEAFF. CDR3 nucleotide sequence: TGCAGCGTTGAAGAGTCCCCGGGGGCAAGACAGAACACTGAAGCTTTCTTT.

The chain uses TRBV4-1 and TRBJ1-4, with D possibly being TRBD1 (6 bases). Trimming removed 7 bases at V and 6 bases at J, with 27 bases between. The length of the CDR3 is 18 residues. CDR1 is MGHRA, CDR2 YSYEKL, per germline. In DNA form, the CDR3 reads TGCGCCAGCACCTCAAGAGGGGGTCGACAGCTCAAACATGAAAAACTGTTTTTT. Residues: CASTSRGGRQLKHEKLFF.

The chain carries TRBV5-1 and TRBJ2-2, with D perhaps TRBD2 (5 bases). Trimming cost V 2 bases and J 5 bases, with 13 bases left between them. Germline V gene lookup returns CDR1 SGHRS and CDR2 YFSETQ. The CDR3 runs 15 residues. CDR3 sequence (DNA): TGCGCCAGCAGCTTTTCTGGACGGGGAACCGGGGAGCTGTTTTTT. Amino acids: CASSFSGRGTGELFF.

V usage is TRBV30 and J usage is TRBJ1-3; 8 bases map to TRBD1. The CDR3 totals 14 residues. After removal of 8 bases from V and 0 bases from J, the junction contained 6 bases not matched to a gene. Germline V lookup: CDR1 GTSNPN, CDR2 SVGIG (reference sequence). CDR3 sequence: CAVRQGSSGNTIYF. In nucleotides, the CDR3 is TGTGCCGTACGACAGGGGAGCTCTGGAAACACCATATATTTT.

The CDR3 sequence is CASSLGSDGTGELFF. The CDR3 bases are TGTGCCAGCAGCTTGGGTAGCGACGGCACCGGGGAGCTGTTTTTT. The V call is TRBV7-7, the J call TRBJ2-2; D possibly corresponds to TRBD2 (5 bases). This CDR3 contains 15 residues. In germline, CDR1 is SSHAT, CDR2 FNYEAQ (reference sequence). Trimming took off 3 bases at V and 4 bases at J, with 12 bases between the two ends.

The CDR3 loop reads CASSSVLGQGGSPLHF. The CDR3, as DNA: TGTGCCAGCAGTTCTGTTTTGGGACAGGGTGGTTCACCCCTCCACTTT. The chain carries TRBV6-5 and TRBJ1-6; 9 bases match TRBD1. The ends lost 4 bases at V and 9 bases at J; junction bases unmatched: 10. CDR1 MNHEY and CDR2 SVGAGI come from the germline V gene. This CDR3 is 16 amino acids long.

The chain joins TRBV5-1 to TRBJ2-3, with TRBD1 identical over 10 bases. This CDR3 has 15 amino acids. The junction had 6 bases not matched to a gene; V was cut back by 4 bases and J by 4 bases. The germline gives CDR1 SGHRS, CDR2 YFSETQ. CDR3 amino acids: CASSTGTGEADTQYF. CDR3 in DNA: TGCGCCAGCAGCACTGGGACAGGGGAGGCAGATACGCAGTATTTT.

The V call is TRBV11-1, the J call TRBJ2-7; 14 bases match TRBD2. The germline V gene encodes CDR1 SGHAT and CDR2 FQDESV (reference sequence). The V gene end was trimmed by 5 bases and the J gene end by 0 bases; junction bases not matched to a gene: 3. The CDR3 has 16 residues. In nucleotides, the CDR3 is TGTGCCAGCAGCCGACTAGCGGGGGGGAGCTCCTACGAGCAGTACGTC. Its translation: CASSRLAGGSSYEQYV.

This clone was picked up many times. V and J are TRBV5-1 and TRBJ1-2; 8 nucleotides agree with TRBD1. The V gene end was trimmed by 9 bases and the J gene end by 7 bases; junction bases not matched to a gene: 11. The germline gives CDR1 SGHRS, CDR2 YFSETQ. The length of the CDR3 is 13 residues. CDR3 sequence: CATSDRERFGYTF. CDR3 DNA sequence: TGCGCCACCTCGGACAGGGAACGGTTTGGCTACACCTTC.

The chain joins TRBV24-1 to TRBJ2-3; 7 positions match TRBD2. Germline V gives CDR1 KGHDR, CDR2 SFDVKD. After removal of 4 bases from V and 2 bases from J, the junction contained 8 bases not matched to a gene. CDR3 size: 16 residues. The CDR3 spells CATSDPSAGPTDTQYF. The CDR3 DNA is TGTGCCACCAGTGACCCCTCAGCGGGGCCCACAGATACGCAGTATTTT.

J is TRBJ1-1 and V is TRBV12-5; D may be TRBD1 (5 bases). Trimming shortened V by 4 bases and J by 3 bases, and 6 bases separated the two germline ends. The germline V gene has CDR1 LGHNT and CDR2 FRNRAP. This CDR3 comprises 12 residues. The CDR3 DNA reads as TGTGCTAGTGGTTGGGGGGACACTGAAGCTTTCTTT. Protein: CASGWGDTEAFF. Drawing the rest from reference TRBV12-5 and TRBJ1-1, the complete variable domain is DARVTQTPRHKVTEMGQEVTMRCQPILGHNTVFWYRQTMMQGLELLAYFRNRAPLDDSGMPKDRFSAEMPDATLATLKIQPSEPRDSAVYFCASGWGDTEAFFGQGTRLTVV.

V and J are TRBV5-1 and TRBJ2-2, with D perhaps matching TRBD1 (5 bases). CDR3 length: 15 amino acids. Germline CDR1 and CDR2: SGHRS and YFSETQ. Trimming removed 4 bases from V and 7 bases from J, with 17 bases in between. This chain's CDR3 is CASSIQTATGGELFF. CDR3 DNA: TGCGCCAGCAGCATCCAGACAGCGACGGGCGGGGAGCTGTTTTTT. Filled out from reference TRBV5-1 and TRBJ2-2, the complete variable domain reads KAGVTQTPRYLIKTRGQQVTLSCSPISGHRSVSWYQQTPGQGLQFLFEYFSETQRNKGNFPGRFSGRQFSNSRSEMNVSTLELGDSALYLCASSIQTATGGELFFGEGSRLTVL.

V and J are TRBV5-1 and TRBJ2-5, with no clear D. This CDR3 has 14 amino acids. Looked up from germline, CDR1 is SGHRS and CDR2 is YFSETQ. V gave up 4 bases and J gave up 4 bases, with 14 bases separating them. CDR3 coding DNA: TGCGCCAGCAGCATGAAATGGGGTGCAGAGACCCAGTACTTC. It is translated as CASSMKWGAETQYF.

CDR3 nucleotides: TGTGCCAGCAGTGAGGCCGAGACAGCCTTCACTGAAGCTTTCTTT. Encoded protein: CASSEAETAFTEAFF. The V gene is TRBV6-1, the J gene TRBJ1-1, with TRBD1 as a possible D gene (5 bases). Looked up from germline, CDR1 is MNHNS and CDR2 is SASEGT. V lost 3 bases to trimming and J lost 4 bases, with 15 bases between them. The CDR3 is 15 amino acids.

V is TRBV6-5 and J is TRBJ1-3; possible D gene TRBD1, 5 bases. This CDR3 comprises 15 residues. From germline, CDR1 is MNHEY and CDR2 SVGAGI. The V and J ends lost 6 bases and 0 bases respectively, with 12 bases between them. The CDR3, as DNA: TGTGCCAGCAGACGAACCGGGACCTCTGGAAACACCATATATTTT. It translates to CASRRTGTSGNTIYF.